The rows below give T cell receptor beta chains drawn from one sample of a study of blood T cell repertoires in COVID-19. The protocol was immunoSEQ multiplex PCR, while the TCRdb copy is restricted to in-frame clones and leaves out a portion. The sample shows around 130,000 clones, around 87% of them seen only once. What was sequenced was peripheral blood. These receptors all stem from a woman in her 50s with acute or convalescent COVID-19. Each CDR3 is given with its conserved first and last residue. A D gene is named only where the DNA matches it firmly. The size entry is marked missing in some rows and otherwise reads once, few, many or a size class.

D	V	size	J	DNA	CDR3
TRBD1	TRBV7-2	.	TRBJ1-1	TGTGCCAGCAGCTTAGTTGGGACAGGGCTCCAGAACACTGAAGCTTTCTTT	CASSLVGTGLQNTEAFF
.	TRBV7-2	.	TRBJ2-5	TGTGCCAGCGAAAGGGGCGGGGCGTTGGAGACCCAGTACTTC	CASERGGALETQYF
TRBD2	TRBV30	.	TRBJ2-1	TGTGCCTGGAGTCGACGGGGGGGCCGTAATGAGCAGTTCTTC	CAWSRRGGRNEQFF
.	TRBV30	once	TRBJ2-5	TGTGCCTGGAGTGTAAGGACACAAGAGACCCAGTACTTC	CAWSVRTQETQYF
TRBD1	TRBV7-8	.	TRBJ1-2	TGTGCCAGCAAGGCAGGGGGACCCTATGGCTACACCTTC	CASKAGGPYGYTF
.	TRBV27	few	TRBJ1-2	TGTGCCAGCAGTACAAGTTCGGAGGGAATCTATGGCTACACCTTC	CASSTSSEGIYGYTF
.	TRBV10-2	.	TRBJ2-7	TGCGCCAGCAGGGACACCTCCTACGAGCAGTACTTC	CASRDTSYEQYF
TRBD2	TRBV4-3	.	TRBJ2-7	TGCGCCAGCAGCCAGGGACTAGCGGAGTACTACGAGCAGTACTTC	CASSQGLAEYYEQYF
TRBD1	TRBV24-1	few	TRBJ2-2	TGTGCCACCAGTGGTCTTACAGGGGGGAACACCGGGGAGCTGTTTTTT	CATSGLTGGNTGELFF
.	TRBV6-4	few	TRBJ1-2	TGTGCCAGCAGTGCACCGCCCGGACGGGGCTATGGCTACACCTTC	CASSAPPGRGYGYTF
TRBD1	TRBV5-1	once	TRBJ1-1	TGCGCCAGCAGCTTGGGTGGACAGGCTTGGGCTGAAGCTTTCTTT	CASSLGGQAWAEAFF
TRBD1	TRBV6-2/TRBV6-3	.	TRBJ2-1	TGTGCCAGCAGTCTACAGGGGATTGAGCAGTTCTTC	CASSLQGIEQFF
TRBD1	TRBV12-3/TRBV12-4	.	TRBJ2-7	TGTGCCAGCAGTTTTGGGACAGGGGGCGGTTGGGACTTC	CASSFGTGGGWDF
.	TRBV6-2/TRBV6-3	.	TRBJ1-6	TGTGCCAGCAGTTCCCTCGAGGGTTCACCCCTCCACTTT	CASSSLEGSPLHF
.	TRBV11-2	once	TRBJ2-2	TGTGCCAGCAGCTCGGACAGTCCTTTAAACACCGGGGAGCTGTTTTTT	CASSSDSPLNTGELFF
TRBD2	TRBV2	.	TRBJ2-1	TGTGCCAGCAGCCCCGGGCTGGCGGGGGGCACCTACAATGAGCAGTTCTTC	CASSPGLAGGTYNEQFF
.	TRBV11-3	.	TRBJ2-1	TGTGCCAGCAGCTTAGAAGGGGGAGCGACCTACAATGAGCAGTTCTTC	CASSLEGGATYNEQFF
TRBD1	TRBV9	.	TRBJ1-2	TGTGCCAGCAGCGTCTCCGGGACAGGGGGTTCTGGCTACACCTTC	CASSVSGTGGSGYTF
.	TRBV11-3	few	TRBJ1-1	TGTGCCAGCAGCCCCCGGGTCAACACTGAAGCTTTCTTT	CASSPRVNTEAFF
.	TRBV19	.	TRBJ1-4	TGTGCCAGTAGTACGGACAGATGGGGAGAAAAACTGTTTTTT	CASSTDRWGEKLFF
.	TRBV19	.	TRBJ1-1	TGTGCCAGTAGCCCAGGACACATGAACACTGAAGCTTTCTTT	CASSPGHMNTEAFF
.	TRBV5-1	.	TRBJ1-2	TGCGCCAGCAGCCCGGAGGGGGGGCCTGGCTACACCTTC	CASSPEGGPGYTF